Listed below are T cell receptor beta chains from one sample, sequenced in a study of early T cells in non-severe SARS-CoV-2 infection. TCRdb re-derived calls from the 5' RACE reads in MiXCR, one entry per CDR3 protein. The data show 55,000 to 75,000 distinct CDR3 sequences, less than 10% seen once. Sequencing input: whole blood. These receptors were taken from an adult who was a healthcare worker with PCR-confirmed SARS-CoV-2 infection or an uninfected control (not recorded which). The CDR3 runs from the conserved cysteine through the conserved F or W. Fields, in order: clone size, D gene, J gene, V gene, CDR3 protein, CDR3 DNA. A D gene is named only where the DNA matches it firmly. Clone size, where shown, is once, few, many, or a class for clones that have expanded.

>few|TRBD1|TRBJ2-6|TRBV3-1
CASSRGTGGAGANVLTF
TGTGCCAGCAGCCGGGGGACAGGCGGGGCTGGGGCCAACGTCCTGACTTTC
>few|NA|TRBJ2-1|TRBV2
CASTDRDYNEQFF
TGTGCCAGCACGGACAGAGACTACAATGAGCAGTTCTTC
>few|NA|TRBJ2-2|TRBV12-3/TRBV12-4
CASTSGSNTGELFF
TGTGCCAGCACCTCGGGGTCGAACACCGGGGAGCTGTTTTTT
>few|TRBD2|TRBJ2-1|TRBV18
CASSPPNGGAYNEQFF
TGTGCCAGCTCACCACCTAACGGGGGGGCCTACAATGAGCAGTTCTTC
>few|NA|TRBJ1-4|TRBV5-1
CASSLSGGRTYEKLFF
TGCGCCAGCAGCTTGTCCGGGGGGCGAACCTATGAAAAACTGTTTTTT
>NA|TRBD1|TRBJ1-3|TRBV6-1
CASSSGQHSGNTIYF
TGTGCCAGCAGTTCGGGACAGCACTCTGGAAACACCATATATTTT
>few|NA|TRBJ1-5|TRBV11-2
CASSQDYSNQPQHF
TGTGCCAGCAGCCAAGACTATAGCAATCAGCCCCAGCATTTT
>many|NA|TRBJ2-1|TRBV20-1
CSAIKGLSNEQFF
TGCAGTGCTATAAAAGGACTCTCCAATGAGCAGTTCTTC
>NA|TRBD2|TRBJ2-3|TRBV10-3
CAISLAGSTDTQYF
TGTGCCATCAGTTTAGCGGGGAGCACAGATACGCAGTATTTT
>NA|NA|TRBJ2-3|TRBV19
CASSMNVRTDTQYF
TGTGCCAGTAGTATGAACGTACGGACAGATACGCAGTATTTT
>NA|NA|TRBJ2-3|TRBV28
CALGRNTDTQYF
TGTGCCCTCGGGCGGAACACAGATACGCAGTATTTT
>many|NA|TRBJ1-2|TRBV9
CASCPGSLNYGYTF
TGTGCCAGTTGTCCAGGGAGCCTAAACTATGGCTACACCTTC
>few|NA|TRBJ2-1|TRBV12-3/TRBV12-4
CASSFNLDIYNEQFF
TGTGCCAGCAGTTTTAATCTAGACATCTACAATGAGCAGTTCTTC
>NA|NA|TRBJ2-2|TRBV6-6
CASSYPSGELFF
TGTGCCAGCAGTTATCCCTCCGGGGAGCTGTTTTTT
>many|NA|TRBJ1-1|TRBV14
CASSQLTGNTEAFF
TGTGCCAGCAGCCAGTTGACAGGGAACACTGAAGCTTTCTTT
>NA|TRBD2|TRBJ2-3|TRBV5-1
CASSLPSGRGADTQYF
TGCGCCAGCAGCTTGCCCTCGGGGCGGGGGGCAGATACGCAGTATTTT
>many|NA|TRBJ2-1|TRBV11-2
CASSPTGQAGSYNEQFF
TGTGCCAGCAGCCCAACGGGCCAGGCGGGCTCCTACAATGAGCAGTTCTTC
>many|NA|TRBJ2-1|TRBV24-1
CATSVLDREQFF
TGTGCCACCAGTGTACTAGACCGTGAGCAGTTCTTC
>few|NA|TRBJ1-2|TRBV25-1
CASSEWGTGEYTGYTF
TGTGCCAGCAGTGAATGGGGAACAGGAGAGTATACTGGCTACACCTTC
>NA|NA|TRBJ1-1|TRBV3-1
CASRRGKGEAFF
TGTGCCAGCAGGCGGGGGAAGGGTGAAGCTTTCTTT
>many|NA|TRBJ2-3|TRBV10-2
CASSLQATDTQYF
TGCGCCAGCAGTTTACAAGCCACAGATACGCAGTATTTT
>NA|NA|TRBJ2-5|TRBV5-1
CASSLDSLGETQYF
TGCGCCAGCAGCTTGGACAGTTTGGGTGAGACCCAGTACTTC
>few|NA|TRBJ2-3|TRBV12-5
CASGSDREGTDTQYF
TGTGCTAGTGGTTCCGACAGGGAGGGCACAGATACGCAGTATTTT
>few|NA|TRBJ1-6|TRBV9
CASSPQPGRHYNSPLHF
TGTGCCAGCAGCCCCCAACCGGGACGGCACTATAATTCACCCCTCCACTTT
>few|NA|TRBJ1-4|TRBV12-3/TRBV12-4
CASSPSARPEKLFF
TGTGCCAGCAGCCCGTCGGCACGCCCGGAAAAACTGTTTTTT
>NA|NA|TRBJ2-3|TRBV5-1
CASSLDNTDTQYF
TGCGCCAGCAGCCTCGACAACACAGATACGCAGTATTTT
>NA|NA|TRBJ2-6|TRBV21-1
CASSKARRSGANVLTF
TGTGCCAGCAGCAAAGCCCGCCGATCTGGGGCCAACGTCCTGACTTTC
>NA|TRBD1|TRBJ1-1|TRBV6-6
CASSAVTGTEAFF
TGTGCCAGCAGCGCCGTGACAGGGACTGAAGCTTTCTTT
>many|NA|TRBJ1-1|TRBV30
CAWDAREGPVF
TGTGCCTGGGACGCAAGAGAGGGGCCGGTCTTT
>few|NA|TRBJ2-3|TRBV11-1
CASSNAGSLTDTQYF
TGTGCCAGCAGTAACGCCGGGAGCCTCACAGATACGCAGTATTTT
>NA|TRBD2|TRBJ2-3|TRBV28
CASSPFTGGGADTQYF
TGTGCCAGCAGTCCCTTCACTGGCGGGGGGGCAGATACGCAGTATTTT
>many|NA|TRBJ2-1|TRBV14
CASSQEWRGTQFF
TGTGCCAGCAGCCAAGAATGGCGGGGCACGCAGTTCTTC
>medium-sized|TRBD1|TRBJ2-7|TRBV28
CASRGQGEGEQYF
TGTGCCAGCCGCGGACAGGGGGAGGGCGAGCAGTACTTC
>many|NA|TRBJ2-3|TRBV6-8
CASSYTTMGETTDTQYF
TGTGCCAGCAGTTACACTACAATGGGGGAGACCACAGATACGCAGTATTTT
>few|NA|TRBJ2-2|TRBV5-1
CASSLGSTLRGTGELFF
TGCGCCAGCAGCTTGGGCAGTACCCTAAGGGGCACCGGGGAGCTGTTTTTT
>many|TRBD1|TRBJ2-6|TRBV7-8
CASRDRTGANVLTF
TGTGCCAGCAGGGACAGGACTGGGGCCAACGTCCTGACTTTC
>NA|NA|TRBJ2-1|TRBV3-1
CASSQGELARRVEQFF
TGTGCCAGCAGCCAAGGGGAACTAGCCCGGCGTGTAGAGCAGTTCTTC
>NA|TRBD1|TRBJ2-1|TRBV7-3
CASSTGGPEQFF
TGTGCCAGCAGTACAGGGGGGCCTGAGCAGTTCTTC
>NA|NA|TRBJ1-2|TRBV20-1
CSATRDWKTNYGYTF
TGCAGTGCCACTAGAGATTGGAAGACTAACTATGGCTACACCTTC
>few|NA|TRBJ1-2|TRBV12-3/TRBV12-4
CASRENRVSSYGYTF
TGTGCCAGCAGGGAGAACAGGGTTTCGAGCTATGGCTACACCTTC
>few|NA|TRBJ2-2|TRBV2
CASSDSRNTGELFF
TGTGCCAGCAGCGACAGCCGGAACACCGGGGAGCTGTTTTTT